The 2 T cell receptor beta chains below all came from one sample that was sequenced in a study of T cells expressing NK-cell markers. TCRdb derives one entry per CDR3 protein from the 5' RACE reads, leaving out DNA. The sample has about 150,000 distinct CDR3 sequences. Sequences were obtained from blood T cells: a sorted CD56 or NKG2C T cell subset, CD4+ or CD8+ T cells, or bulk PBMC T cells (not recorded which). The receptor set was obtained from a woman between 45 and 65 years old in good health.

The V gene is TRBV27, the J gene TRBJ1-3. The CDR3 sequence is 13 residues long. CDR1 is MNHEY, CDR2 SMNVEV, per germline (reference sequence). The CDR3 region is CASSPIGGNTIYF.

The CDR3 spells CSAPTARGGYEAFF. The genes are TRBV20-1 and TRBJ1-1. The CDR3 sequence is 14 residues long. Germline V lookup: CDR1 DFQATT, CDR2 SNEGSKA (reference sequence).